This paragraph covers one T cell receptor (beta chain) sequence. Measured with immunoSEQ multiplex PCR; TCRdb has only the in-frame clones, and not every one. The profile shows approximately 1,500,000 clones, around 95% of them singletons. This sample was taken from a study of shared clonotypes between healthy human individuals. Study-level background: A couple of female and three male donors aged 18 to 49 were enrolled.

Naive CD45RA+ and memory CD45RA-negative subsets were split from CD4+ cells. V was cut by 4 bases and J by 3 bases, with 14 bases left in between. This CDR3 region has 14 residues. The germline CDR1 and CDR2 sequences are SGDLS and YYNGEE. Sequenced sample: naive CD4+ T cells sorted from blood. The subset is: CD45RA+ positively selected. V gene TRBV9 combines with J gene TRBJ2-7; D unclear. The TCR was taken from a man in his thirties or forties in good health. Written as DNA, the CDR3 is TGTGCCAGCAGCCCCCGACTTGGGGACTACGAGCAGTACTTC. Translating gives CASSPRLGDYEQYF.